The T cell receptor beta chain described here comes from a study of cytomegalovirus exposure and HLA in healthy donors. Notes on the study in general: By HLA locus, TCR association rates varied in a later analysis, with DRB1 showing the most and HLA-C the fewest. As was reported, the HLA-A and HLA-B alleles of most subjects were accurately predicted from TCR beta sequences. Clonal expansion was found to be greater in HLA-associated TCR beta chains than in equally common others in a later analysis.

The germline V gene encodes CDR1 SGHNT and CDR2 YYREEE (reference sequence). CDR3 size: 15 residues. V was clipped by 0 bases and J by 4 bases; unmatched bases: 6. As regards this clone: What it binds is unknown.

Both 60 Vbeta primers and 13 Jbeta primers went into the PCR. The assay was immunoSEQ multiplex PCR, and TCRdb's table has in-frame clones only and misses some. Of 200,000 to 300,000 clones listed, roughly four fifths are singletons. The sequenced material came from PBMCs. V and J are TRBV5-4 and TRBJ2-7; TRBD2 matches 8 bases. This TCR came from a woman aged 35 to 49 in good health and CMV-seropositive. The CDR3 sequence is CASSLVGTRDYEQYF. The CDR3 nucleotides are TGTGCCAGCAGCTTGGTTGGGACTAGAGATTACGAGCAGTACTTC.